These T cell receptor beta chains were read from a single sample in a study of T-cell reconstitution after alpha-beta-depleted transplantation in children. In TCRdb, the PCR reads were re-called with MiXCR into one record per CDR3 protein. The repertoire holds roughly 400,000 distinct CDR3 sequences, with 43% as singletons. The specimen was PBMCs, collected before TCRalphabeta/CD19-depleted stem cell transplant. The receptors originated from a girl aged 2 to 9 with aplastic anemia, due to receive a stem cell transplant. Both conserved end residues are trimmed from each CDR3. A D gene is named only where the DNA matches it firmly.

J gene | V gene | D gene | CDR3 protein
TRBJ1-1 | TRBV20-1 | . | SAYNREFTEAF
TRBJ2-5 | TRBV10-3 | TRBD1 | ATGQGADQETQY
TRBJ2-3 | TRBV9 | TRBD2 | ASSVEGGRASDTQY
TRBJ2-3 | TRBV5-1 | . | ASSFWRGGIPDTQY
TRBJ2-7 | TRBV28 | TRBD2 | ASSRLAGAYEQY
TRBJ1-2 | TRBV2 | . | ASQPRTLFNYGYT
TRBJ2-5 | TRBV12-3/TRBV12-4 | TRBD1 | ASSLGTVQETQY
TRBJ2-7 | TRBV3-1 | TRBD1 | ASSQGTGDYEQY
TRBJ2-6 | TRBV15 | . | ATSRAESGANVLT
TRBJ1-4 | TRBV6-1 | TRBD1 | ASSPPPGQTNEKLF
TRBJ2-7 | TRBV27 | TRBD2 | ASSPGGGRVSEQY
TRBJ2-5 | TRBV20-1 | . | SARPPQETQY
TRBJ1-2 | TRBV5-1 | . | ASSGDPSIYGYT
TRBJ2-4 | TRBV7-2 | TRBD1 | ASSLGGTGVCKNIQY
TRBJ1-2 | TRBV5-1 | TRBD1 | ASSPDRGYGYT
TRBJ2-1 | TRBV5-1 | TRBD2 | ASSRLTSGRYNEQF
TRBJ1-1 | TRBV20-1 | . | SARRDRNTEAF
TRBJ2-2 | TRBV5-8 | TRBD2 | ASSYGLAGTTGELF
TRBJ1-1 | TRBV20-1 | . | SARVGGNTEAF
TRBJ1-1 | TRBV3-1 | . | ASSQEGRNTEAF
TRBJ2-7 | TRBV29-1 | . | SVEAPGVYEQY
TRBJ2-7 | TRBV12-3/TRBV12-4 | . | ASSWAEASYEQY
TRBJ2-7 | TRBV7-9 | TRBD1 | ASSSGQVAEEQY
TRBJ2-2 | TRBV5-1 | TRBD1 | ASSLTGGQGTGELF
TRBJ1-5 | TRBV20-1 | TRBD1 | SATNRDRGAQPQH
TRBJ1-1 | TRBV19 | . | ASSRLGNTEAF
TRBJ2-7 | TRBV5-1 | . | ASSLSGTPSYEQY
TRBJ1-1 | TRBV6-1 | . | ASSPFDGLNTEAF
TRBJ1-2 | TRBV6-5 | . | ASSYGGGNGYT
TRBJ2-5 | TRBV9 | TRBD2 | ASSVAPTSGRETQY
TRBJ2-7 | TRBV27 | . | ASSPGTRSHEQY
TRBJ1-2 | TRBV29-1 | TRBD1 | SGRQGTYGYT
TRBJ1-3 | TRBV12-3/TRBV12-4 | . | ASSSYDLFSGNTIY
TRBJ2-5 | TRBV7-2 | . | ASSFGGNQETQY
TRBJ2-7 | TRBV20-1 | TRBD2 | SACTISGALYEQY